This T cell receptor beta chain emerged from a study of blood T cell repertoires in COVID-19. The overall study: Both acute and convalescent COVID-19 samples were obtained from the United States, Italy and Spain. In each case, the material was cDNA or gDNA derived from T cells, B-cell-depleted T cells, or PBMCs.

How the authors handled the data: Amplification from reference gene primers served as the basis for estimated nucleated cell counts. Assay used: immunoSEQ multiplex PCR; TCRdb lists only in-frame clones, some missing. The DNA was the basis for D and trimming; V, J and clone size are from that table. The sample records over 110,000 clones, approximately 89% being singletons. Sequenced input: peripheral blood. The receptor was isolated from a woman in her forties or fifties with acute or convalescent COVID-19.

CDR3 bases: TGTGCCAGCAGCCACAGGGGATGGAGGGAGACCCAGTACTTC. Translating it yields CASSHRGWRETQYF. This sequence joins TRBV27 and TRBJ2-5; 7 nucleotides match TRBD1. Germline CDR1 and CDR2: MNHEY and SMNVEV (reference sequence). V lost 6 bases and J lost 5; bases outside the gene matches: 9. The CDR3 is made up of 14 amino acids.